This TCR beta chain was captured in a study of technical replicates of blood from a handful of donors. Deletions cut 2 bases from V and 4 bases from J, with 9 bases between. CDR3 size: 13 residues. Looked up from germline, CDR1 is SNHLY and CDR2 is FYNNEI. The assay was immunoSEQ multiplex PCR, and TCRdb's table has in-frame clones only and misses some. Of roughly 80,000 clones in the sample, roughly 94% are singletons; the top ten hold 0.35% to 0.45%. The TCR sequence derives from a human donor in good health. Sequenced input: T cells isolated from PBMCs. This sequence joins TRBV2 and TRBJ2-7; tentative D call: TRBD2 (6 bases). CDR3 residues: CASSEQRVYEQYF. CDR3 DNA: TGTGCCAGCAGTGAACAGCGGGTTTACGAGCAGTACTTC.